This T cell receptor beta chain emerged from a study of T cell responses to AZD1222 COVID-19 vaccine. Profiling relied on immunoSEQ multiplex PCR, and the TCRdb table lists in-frame clones only, not all of them. The sample consists of about 140,000 clones, 80% to 95% of them appearing once. The clonotype originates from an adult in good health. The sequences come from peripheral blood, collected on day 0 of AZD1222 vaccination.

The CDR3 DNA reads TGTGCCAGCAGCCCCCCGCCGGGTACTAACTATGGCTACACCTTC. Its translation: CASSPPPGTNYGYTF. This rearrangement joins TRBV5-6 to TRBJ1-2; unclear D gene. Germline lookup yields CDR1 SGHDT and CDR2 YYEEEE. The CDR3 loop spans 15 amino acids. V shed 4 bases and J shed 0 bases, with 13 bases lying between them.